The 10 T cell receptor beta chains listed next were all sequenced from one sample in a study of cytomegalovirus exposure and HLA in healthy donors. The PCR had 60 Vbeta and 13 Jbeta primers. Assay: immunoSEQ multiplex PCR; the TCRdb copy retains only in-frame clones and omits some. The sample has some 150,000 clones, approximately 79% seen once. Sequenced input: PBMCs. These receptors all come from a woman aged 25 to 45 in good health and CMV-seronegative.

The rearrangement joins TRBV7-2 to TRBJ2-7, with D perhaps TRBD1 (6 bases). The CDR3 has 15 amino acids. CDR1 and CDR2 (germline): SGHTA, FQGNSA. Trimming removed 5 bases at V and 6 bases at J, with 20 bases between. CDR3 loop: CASSNRQAGSSEQYF. For the CDR3, the DNA is TGTGCCAGCAGCAATCGACAGGCCGGATCTTCCGAGCAGTACTTC.

The gene calls are TRBV5-1 and TRBJ2-6; D may be TRBD2 (6 bases). Trimming removed 5 bases from V and 0 bases from J, with 15 bases in between. The CDR3 runs 17 residues. Germline CDR1 reads SGHRS; CDR2 reads YFSETQ. CDR3 coding DNA: TGCGCCAGCAGTCTAGAAATGGGGGGCTCTGGGGCCAACGTCCTGACTTTC. Residues: CASSLEMGGSGANVLTF.

The J gene is TRBJ1-1, the V gene TRBV5-1; 9 nucleotides align to TRBD1. CDR3 length: 14 residues. Losses at the gene ends were 3 bases for V and 6 bases for J; bases not matched to a gene: 6. Germline lookup yields CDR1 SGHRS and CDR2 YFSETQ. CDR3 coding DNA: TGCGCCAGCAGCTCGGGACAGGGAGAGCCTGAAGCTTTCTTT. It specifies CASSSGQGEPEAFF.

This chain connects TRBV10-2 to TRBJ2-3; D unclear. The germline gives CDR1 WSHSY, CDR2 SAAADI. Trimming left V 5 bases short and J 5 bases short, with 8 bases between. The CDR3 runs 12 residues. CDR3 sequence reads: CASSSGVDTQYF. The CDR3 DNA reads as TGCGCCAGCAGTAGTGGAGTAGATACGCAGTATTTT.

This sequence joins TRBV30 and TRBJ2-7; TRBD2 aligns across 12 bases. Losses at the gene ends were 5 bases for V and 6 bases for J; bases not matched to a gene: 5. The CDR3 totals 13 residues. Germline V gene data show CDR1 as GTSNPN and CDR2 as SVGIG (reference sequence). CDR3 in amino acids: CAWVGTSGLEQYF. DNA of the CDR3: TGTGCCTGGGTGGGGACTAGCGGGCTCGAGCAGTACTTC. The full variable domain, in which reference TRBV30 and TRBJ2-7 provide the parts outside the CDR3, is SQTIHQWPATLVQPVGSPLSLECTVEGTSNPNLYWYRQAAGRGLQLLFYSVGIGQISSEVPQNLSASRPQDRQFILSSKKLLLSDSGFYLCAWVGTSGLEQYFGPGTRLTVT.

This chain uses TRBV2 with TRBJ2-3, with 16 bases that match TRBD2. Germline values: CDR1 SNHLY, CDR2 FYNNEI. After removal of 1 base from V and 6 bases from J, the junction contained 4 bases not matched to a gene. The CDR3 is 17 residues long. This CDR3 is CASSEVGLAGGPDTQYF. The CDR3 DNA reads as TGTGCCAGCAGTGAAGTGGGACTAGCGGGAGGGCCGGATACGCAGTATTTT.

CDR3 coding DNA: TGTGCCAGCAGCCCCCGGCGGACAGGGGCGGACGAGCAGTACTTC. This gives the protein CASSPRRTGADEQYF. The chain recombines TRBV7-9 with TRBJ2-7; 9 positions agree with TRBD1. Germline CDR1 SEHNR, CDR2 FQNEAQ (reference sequence). CDR3 length equals 15 residues. V lost 5 bases, J lost 5 bases, and 10 bases stayed unmatched.

This clone was seen more than once but under ten times. The J gene is TRBJ1-2, the V gene TRBV30, with a weak D call TRBD1 (5 bases). Germline loops: CDR1 GTSNPN, CDR2 SVGIG (reference sequence). Trimming stripped 2 bases from V and 4 bases from J, with 11 bases between. There are 13 residues in the CDR3. The CDR3 DNA reads TGTGCCTGGAGTACCAGGGCGGCCTATGGCTACACCTTC. Its translation is CAWSTRAAYGYTF.

The V gene is TRBV28, the J gene TRBJ1-2; D is perhaps TRBD1 (6 bases). The V gene's germline CDR1 is MDHEN and CDR2 SYDVKM. The germline V and J ends were trimmed by 7 bases and 4 bases, with 16 bases remaining between them. The CDR3 loop spans 14 amino acids. CDR3 in DNA: TGTGCCAGCATCCCCCCAGGACAGATCTATGGCTACACCTTC. Residues: CASIPPGQIYGYTF.

About this clone: The sample holds other DNA sequences that translate to the same CDR3. The J gene is TRBJ2-3, the V gene TRBV4-1; 8 bases align to TRBD1. The trim removed 0 bases at V and 1 base at J, leaving 3 bases unmatched. CDR1 is MGHRA, CDR2 YSYEKL, per germline. This CDR3 contains 16 residues. CDR3 protein: CASSQDLTGGTDTQYF. The DNA for the CDR3 is TGCGCCAGCAGCCAAGATCTGACAGGGGGCACAGATACGCAGTATTTT.